This T cell receptor (beta chain) originates from a study of cytomegalovirus exposure and HLA in healthy donors. Study-level findings and limits: Both high specificity and high sensitivity reportedly marked the classifier's diagnosis of cytomegalovirus status. Three CMV-associated chains proved CMV antigen-specific in vitro.

With respect to this clone: The antigen remains unidentified.

Germline lookup yields CDR1 LNHDA and CDR2 SQIVND (reference sequence). V shed 2 bases and J shed 5 bases, with 9 bases lying between them. The CDR3 runs 14 residues. Researchers ran the PCR with 60 Vbeta and 13 Jbeta primers. Produced via immunoSEQ multiplex PCR; TCRdb's table is partial and in-frame only. The table lists around 60,000 clones. The source material was PBMCs. This clonotype originated in a woman in her late teens or twenties in good health and CMV-seronegative. The chain has TRBV19 and TRBJ1-4, with a weak D call TRBD1 (6 bases). CDR3 loop: CASSIRQGNEKLFF. The CDR3 DNA sequence: TGTGCCAGTAGTATACGGCAGGGGAATGAAAAACTGTTTTTT.